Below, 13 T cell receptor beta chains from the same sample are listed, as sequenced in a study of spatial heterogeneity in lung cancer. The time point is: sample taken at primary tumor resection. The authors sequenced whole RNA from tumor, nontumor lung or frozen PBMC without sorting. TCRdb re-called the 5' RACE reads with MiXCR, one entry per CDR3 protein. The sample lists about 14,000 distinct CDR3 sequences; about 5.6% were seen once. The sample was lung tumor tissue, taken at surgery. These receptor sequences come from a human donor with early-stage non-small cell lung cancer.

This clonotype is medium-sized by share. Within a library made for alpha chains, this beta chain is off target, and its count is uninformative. The CDR3 protein is CASSAPTSGNNEQFF. For the CDR3, the DNA is TGTGCCAGCAGCGCCCCTACTAGCGGAAACAATGAGCAGTTCTTC. V usage is TRBV9 and J usage is TRBJ2-1; 8 nucleotides match TRBD2. The V gene's germline CDR1 is SGDLS and CDR2 YYNGEE. J lost 5 bases, V lost 3 bases, and 7 bases had no gene match. The CDR3 sequence is 15 residues long.

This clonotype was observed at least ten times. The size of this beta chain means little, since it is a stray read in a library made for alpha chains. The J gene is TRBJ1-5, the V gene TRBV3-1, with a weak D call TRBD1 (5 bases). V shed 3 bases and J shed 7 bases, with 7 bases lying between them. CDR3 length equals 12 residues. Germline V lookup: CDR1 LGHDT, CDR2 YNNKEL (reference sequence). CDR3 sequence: CASSQGVQPQHF. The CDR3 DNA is TGTGCCAGCAGCCAGGGGGTCCAGCCCCAGCATTTT. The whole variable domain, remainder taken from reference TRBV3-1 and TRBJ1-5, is DTAVSQTPKYLVTQMGNDKSIKCEQNLGHDTMYWYKQDSKKFLKIMFSYNNKELIINETVPNRFSPKSPDKAHLNLHINSLELGDSAVYFCASSQGVQPQHFGDGTRLSIL.

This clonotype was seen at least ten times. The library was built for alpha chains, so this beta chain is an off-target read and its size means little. CDR3 amino acids: CASSLTRPTGLVSNTGELFF. The DNA of the CDR3 is TGTGCCAGCAGCCTCACGCGCCCGACAGGGTTGGTCTCGAACACCGGGGAGCTGTTTTTT. V gene TRBV13 combines with J gene TRBJ2-2; the match to TRBD1 covers 7 bases. Germline CDR1 reads PRHDT; CDR2 reads FYEKMQ (reference sequence). Trimming cost V 5 bases and J 0 bases; bases outside gene matches: 18. This CDR3 is built from 20 residues.

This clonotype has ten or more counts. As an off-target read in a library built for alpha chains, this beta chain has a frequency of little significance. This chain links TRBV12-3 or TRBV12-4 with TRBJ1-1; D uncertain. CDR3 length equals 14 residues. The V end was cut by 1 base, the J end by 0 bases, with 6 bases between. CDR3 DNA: TGTGCCAGCAGTTTAGGGCCTATGAACACTGAAGCTTTCTTT. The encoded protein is CASSLGPMNTEAFF.

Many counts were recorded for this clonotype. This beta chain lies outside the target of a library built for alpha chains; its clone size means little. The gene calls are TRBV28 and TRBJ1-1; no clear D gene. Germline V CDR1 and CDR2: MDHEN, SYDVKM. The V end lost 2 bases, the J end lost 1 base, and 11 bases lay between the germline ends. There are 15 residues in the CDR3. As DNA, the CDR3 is TGTGCCAGCAGTTTACTCCTCGCTTCGAACACTGAAGCTTTCTTT. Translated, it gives CASSLLLASNTEAFF.

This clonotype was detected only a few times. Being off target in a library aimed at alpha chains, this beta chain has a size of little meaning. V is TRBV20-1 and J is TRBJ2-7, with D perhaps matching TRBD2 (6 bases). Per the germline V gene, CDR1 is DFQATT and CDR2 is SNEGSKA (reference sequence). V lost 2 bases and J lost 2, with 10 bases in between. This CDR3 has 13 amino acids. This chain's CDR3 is CSARPGLTYEQYF. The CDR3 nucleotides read TGCAGTGCTAGACCGGGACTGACCTACGAGCAGTACTTC.

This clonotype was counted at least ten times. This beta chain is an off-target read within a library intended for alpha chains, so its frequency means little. DNA of the CDR3: TGTGCCATCAGGGGAGGGAGCAATCAGCCCCAGCATTTT. It translates to CAIRGGSNQPQHF. The chain is built from TRBV19 and TRBJ1-5, with TRBD1 as a possible D gene (6 bases). The CDR3 is 13 residues long. From germline, CDR1 is LNHDA and CDR2 SQIVND (reference sequence). V lost 10 bases and J 1 base, leaving 11 bases between the germline ends.

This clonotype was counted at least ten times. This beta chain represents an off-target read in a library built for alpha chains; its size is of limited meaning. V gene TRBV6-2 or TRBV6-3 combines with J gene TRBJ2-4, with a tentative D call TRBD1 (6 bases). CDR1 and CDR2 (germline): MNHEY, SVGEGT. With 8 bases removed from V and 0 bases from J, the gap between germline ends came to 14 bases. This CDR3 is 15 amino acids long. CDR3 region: CASGPGHRAKNIQYF. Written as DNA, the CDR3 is TGTGCCAGCGGACCGGGACACCGAGCCAAAAACATTCAGTACTTC.

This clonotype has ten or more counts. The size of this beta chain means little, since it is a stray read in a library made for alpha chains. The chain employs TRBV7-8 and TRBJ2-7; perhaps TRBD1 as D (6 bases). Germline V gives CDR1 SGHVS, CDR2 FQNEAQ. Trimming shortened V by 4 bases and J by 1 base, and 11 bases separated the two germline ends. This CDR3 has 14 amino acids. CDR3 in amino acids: CASSSYRVSYEQYV. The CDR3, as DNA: TGTGCCAGCAGCTCATACAGGGTTTCCTACGAGCAGTACGTC.

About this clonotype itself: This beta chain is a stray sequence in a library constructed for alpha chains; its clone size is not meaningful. This CDR3 is CANSKGLWEKLFF. Written as DNA, the CDR3 is TGTGCCAACTCCAAGGGGTTGTGGGAAAAACTGTTTTTT. This chain uses TRBV12-3 or TRBV12-4 with TRBJ1-4; tentatively, D is TRBD1 (5 bases). The CDR3 totals 13 residues. Trimming removed 10 bases at V and 8 bases at J, with 17 bases between.

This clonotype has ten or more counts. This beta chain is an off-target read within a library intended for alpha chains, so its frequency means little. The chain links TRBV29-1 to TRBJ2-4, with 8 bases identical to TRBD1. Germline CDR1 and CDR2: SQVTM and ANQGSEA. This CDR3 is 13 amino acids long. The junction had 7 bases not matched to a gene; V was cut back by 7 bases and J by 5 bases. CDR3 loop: CSAWTGSQNIQYF. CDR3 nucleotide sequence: TGCAGCGCTTGGACAGGGAGCCAAAACATTCAGTACTTC. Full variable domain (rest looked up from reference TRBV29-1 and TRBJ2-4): SAVISQKPSRDICQRGTSLTIQCQVDSQVTMMFWYRQQPGQSLTLIATANQGSEATYESGFVIDKFPISRPNLTFSTLTVSNMSPEDSSIYLCSAWTGSQNIQYFGAGTRLSVL.

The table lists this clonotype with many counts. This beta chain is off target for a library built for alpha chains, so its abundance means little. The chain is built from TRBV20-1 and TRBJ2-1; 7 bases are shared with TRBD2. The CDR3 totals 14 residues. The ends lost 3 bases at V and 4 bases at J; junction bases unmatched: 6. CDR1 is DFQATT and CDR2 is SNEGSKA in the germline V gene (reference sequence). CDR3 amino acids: CSASYSSGYNEQFF. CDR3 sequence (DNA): TGCAGTGCTAGCTATTCTAGCGGTTACAATGAGCAGTTCTTC.

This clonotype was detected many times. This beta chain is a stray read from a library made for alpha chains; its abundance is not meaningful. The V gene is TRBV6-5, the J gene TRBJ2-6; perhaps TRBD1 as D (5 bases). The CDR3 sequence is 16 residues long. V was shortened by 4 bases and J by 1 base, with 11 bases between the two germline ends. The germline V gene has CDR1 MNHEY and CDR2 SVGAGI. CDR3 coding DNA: TGTGCCAGCAGTTCTCAAAGGGGTTCTGGGGCCAACGTCCTGACTTTC. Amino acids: CASSSQRGSGANVLTF.